This TCR beta chain was captured by sequencing in a study of blood T cells in healthy people across ages. General study findings and limits: Naive and antigen-experienced cells were not separated, limiting conclusive comparison.

Details on this clonotype: Its specificity is not known.

The CDR3 contains 15 residues. The germline V and J ends were trimmed by 1 base and 3 bases, with 10 bases remaining between them. Germline values: CDR1 ENHRY, CDR2 SYGVKD. Sample-barcoded 5' priming and a J-beta primer mix drove a second PCR of roughly 7 to 11 cycles. Each single sample gave us at least 2.5 million CDR3-containing paired-end reads. MiXCR, run by TCRdb on the 5' RACE reads, gives a single entry per CDR3 protein. The table has about 1.5 million distinct CDR3 sequences, less than 45% seen once. The sequenced material came from blood. V gene TRBV10-3 combines with J gene TRBJ1-5, with no clear D. The TCR originated in a woman aged 18 to 35 in good health. CDR3 in amino acids: CAISEWGGNNQPQHF. DNA of the CDR3: TGTGCCATCAGTGAGTGGGGTGGGAACAATCAGCCCCAGCATTTT.